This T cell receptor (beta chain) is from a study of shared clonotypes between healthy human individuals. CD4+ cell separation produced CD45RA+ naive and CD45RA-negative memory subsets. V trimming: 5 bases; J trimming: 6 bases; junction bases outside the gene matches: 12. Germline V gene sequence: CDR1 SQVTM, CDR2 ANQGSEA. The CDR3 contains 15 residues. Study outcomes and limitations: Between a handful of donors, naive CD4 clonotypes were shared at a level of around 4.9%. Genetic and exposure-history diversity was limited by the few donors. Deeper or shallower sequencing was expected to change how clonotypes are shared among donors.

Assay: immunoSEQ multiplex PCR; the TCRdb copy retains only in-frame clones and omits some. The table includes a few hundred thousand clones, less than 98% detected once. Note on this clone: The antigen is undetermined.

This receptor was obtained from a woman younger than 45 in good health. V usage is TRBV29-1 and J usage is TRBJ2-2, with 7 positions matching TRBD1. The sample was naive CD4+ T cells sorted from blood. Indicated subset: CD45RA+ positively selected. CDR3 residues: CSVKGGTALPGELFF. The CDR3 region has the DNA TGCAGCGTTAAAGGGGGCACCGCCTTACCCGGGGAGCTGTTTTTT.